Following are 32 T cell receptor beta chains from one sample sequenced in a study of human T cells and chemical hapten exposure. As for time point: patch test 2, 6 weeks after DPC sensitization. Treatment specified: therapeutic diphenylcyclopropenone sensitization with weekly scalp DPC. TCRdb itself ran the RACE reads through MiXCR, one entry per CDR3 protein. The profile shows hundreds of thousands of distinct CDR3 sequences, about 6.9% of them singletons. Specimen: whole blood, collected in connection with sensitization to the hapten diphenylcyclopropenone (DPC). The receptor set was obtained from a woman aged 18 to 35 with alopecia areata. Some clones in this sample may be carry-over from other donors' samples.

The CDR3 coding sequence is TGTGCCAGCAGCTCCCCCAGGGCCTACTATGGCTACACCTTC. Residues: CASSSPRAYYGYTF. This chain uses TRBV7-2 with TRBJ1-2; a possible D gene is TRBD1 (5 bases). Per germline, CDR1 SGHTA and CDR2 FQGNSA. The CDR3 loop spans 14 amino acids. Between the trimmed V and J ends, which lost 4 bases and 3 bases, there was a span of 12 bases.

This clonotype was counted between two and nine times. V usage is TRBV3-1 and J usage is TRBJ2-1; D is ambiguous. Trimming pared 0 bases from V and 9 bases from J, leaving 12 bases between. The CDR3 covers 14 residues. CDR1 is LGHDT, CDR2 YNNKEL, per germline (reference sequence). The DNA for the CDR3 is TGTGCCAGCAGCCAAGATGGAGCGTGGGGTGAGCAGTTCTTC. This codes for CASSQDGAWGEQFF.

Many counts were recorded for this clonotype. The CDR3 DNA follows: TGTGCCAGCAGCTTAGTGGGCGGGAGCAATCAGCCCCAGCATTTT. Translation: CASSLVGGSNQPQHF. The J gene is TRBJ1-5, the V gene TRBV7-2; D is uncertain. Germline loops: CDR1 SGHTA, CDR2 FQGNSA. Trimming stripped 1 base from V and 1 base from J, with 8 bases between. The CDR3 sequence is 15 residues long. Together with reference TRBV7-2 and TRBJ1-5, the CDR3 gives the full variable domain: GAGVSQSPSNKVTEKGKDVELRCDPISGHTALYWYRQSLGQGLEFLIYFQGNSAPDKSGLPSDRFSAERTGGSVSTLTIQRTQQEDSAVYLCASSLVGGSNQPQHFGDGTRLSIL.

Note on this clonotype: This may stem from a read error, because a much larger clone lies one nucleotide away. V is TRBV12-3 or TRBV12-4 and J is TRBJ1-5, with 7 nucleotides matching TRBD1. The CDR3 spans 15 residues. CDR3 in DNA: TGTGCCAGCAGTCCCGACAGGGCCTTCAATCGGCCCCAGCATTTT. Translation gives CASSPDRAFNRPQHF.

This clonotype was detected only a few times. The chain carries TRBV12-3 or TRBV12-4 and TRBJ1-1, with TRBD1 as a possible D gene (6 bases). Between the trimmed V and J ends, which lost 7 bases and 6 bases, there was a span of 21 bases. The CDR3 contains 15 residues. CDR3 nucleotides: TGTGCCAGCAATGGAAGGGCAGGGGTTCCTGCTGAAGCTTTCTTT. It is translated as CASNGRAGVPAEAFF.

Comment on this clonotype: This may be a read error: a much more frequent sequence differs by one nucleotide. The rearrangement links TRBV4-3 to TRBJ1-5; D unclear. The CDR3 extends over 16 amino acids. Germline V gene sequence: CDR1 LGHNA, CDR2 YSLEER. CDR3 residues: CASSQDGPRSKQPQHF. Here the CDR3 DNA reads TGCGCCAGCAGCCAAGATGGGCCGCGGAGCAAACAGCCCCAGCATTTT.

The gene calls are TRBV5-1 and TRBJ1-1; D not resolved. V was cut by 6 bases and J by 3 bases, with 6 bases left in between. Per germline, CDR1 SGHRS and CDR2 YFSETQ. This CDR3 is 11 amino acids long. CDR3 region: CASKLDTEAFF. In DNA, the CDR3 is TGCGCCAGCAAATTGGACACTGAAGCTTTCTTT.

This clonotype came up many times. V usage is TRBV11-3 and J usage is TRBJ1-1; D ambiguous. The CDR3 extends over 11 amino acids. V was cut by 6 bases and J by 8 bases, with 10 bases left in between. The germline CDR1 and CDR2 sequences are SGHNT and YENEEA. CDR3: CASRAEGEAFF. CDR3 coding DNA: TGTGCCAGCAGGGCCGAAGGGGAAGCTTTCTTT. Filled out from reference TRBV11-3 and TRBJ1-1, the complete variable domain reads EAGVVQSPRYKIIEKKQPVAFWCNPISGHNTLYWYLQNLGQGPELLIRYENEEAVDDSQLPKDRFSAERLKGVDSTLKIQPAELGDSAVYLCASRAEGEAFFGQGTRLTVV.

This clonotype came up a few times. The V call is TRBV2, the J call TRBJ1-1; 12 nucleotides agree with TRBD1. In germline, CDR1 is SNHLY, CDR2 FYNNEI. V lost 6 bases and J lost 3; bases outside the gene matches: 14. The CDR3 runs 18 residues. As DNA, the CDR3 is TGTGCCAGCAGCCAGACTTGGGACAGGGGGCGCAGGGACACTGAAGCTTTCTTT. Protein sequence: CASSQTWDRGRRDTEAFF.

At least ten counts were recorded for this clonotype. V is TRBV29-1 and J is TRBJ1-2; no firm D call. The CDR3 runs to 12 residues. The V and J ends lost 2 bases and 2 bases respectively, with 6 bases between them. Germline values: CDR1 SQVTM, CDR2 ANQGSEA. The CDR3, as DNA: TGCAGCGTTGAACGTGAAAACTATGGCTACACCTTC. This translates into CSVERENYGYTF. The full variable domain, its missing parts supplied by reference TRBV29-1 and TRBJ1-2, is SAVISQKPSRDICQRGTSLTIQCQVDSQVTMMFWYRQQPGQSLTLIATANQGSEATYESGFVIDKFPISRPNLTFSTLTVSNMSPEDSSIYLCSVERENYGYTFGSGTRLTVV.

V usage is TRBV6-2 or TRBV6-3 and J usage is TRBJ2-5; TRBD2 matches 8 bases. This CDR3 is 14 amino acids long. V was pared by 9 bases and J by 4 bases, with 10 bases of the junction left unmatched. The germline V gene has CDR1 MNHEY and CDR2 SVGEGT. The CDR3 DNA reads as TGTGCCAGTCTCCTCGGGGGGGCCAGAGAGACCCAGTACTTC. This translates into CASLLGGARETQYF.

This clonotype occurred many times. The V and J genes are TRBV19 and TRBJ1-5; D unclear. Trimming took off 7 bases at V and 4 bases at J, with 11 bases between the two ends. CDR3 length equals 13 residues. The germline V gene encodes CDR1 LNHDA and CDR2 SQIVND (reference sequence). The CDR3 bases are TGTGCCAGTACCGATCAACCGAATCAGCCCCAGCATTTT. It specifies CASTDQPNQPQHF.

The chain uses TRBV4-1 and TRBJ2-1, with 7 bases lining up with TRBD2. The CDR3 runs to 19 residues. Losses at the gene ends were 0 bases for V and 0 bases for J; bases not matched to a gene: 11. Germline V gene sequence: CDR1 MGHRA, CDR2 YSYEKL. CDR3 sequence reads: CASSQEWDYGTTSYNEQFF. The CDR3 DNA follows: TGCGCCAGCAGCCAAGAGTGGGACTACGGTACAACCTCCTACAATGAGCAGTTCTTC.

The chain couples TRBV6-2 or TRBV6-3 to TRBJ2-7; D unclear. Trimming removed 0 bases from V and 5 bases from J, with 5 bases in between. From germline, CDR1 is MNHEY and CDR2 SVGEGT. The CDR3 is 12 amino acids. CDR3 coding DNA: TGTGCCAGCAGTTACTCAAGTAACGAGCAGTACTTC. Translated, it gives CASSYSSNEQYF.

This clonotype was seen a few times. The chain joins TRBV9 to TRBJ2-3; 7 nucleotides agree with TRBD1. From germline, CDR1 is SGDLS and CDR2 YYNGEE. Trimming cost V 1 base and J 3 bases; bases outside gene matches: 5. CDR3 length equals 15 residues. The CDR3 loop reads CASSVWDSQTDTQYF. DNA of the CDR3: TGTGCCAGCAGCGTATGGGACAGCCAAACAGATACGCAGTATTTT.

The chain carries TRBV6-5 and TRBJ1-3, with TRBD1 as a possible D gene (6 bases). Per germline, CDR1 MNHEY and CDR2 SVGAGI. This CDR3 has 15 amino acids. V gave up 8 bases and J gave up 0 bases, with 14 bases separating them. The DNA of the CDR3 is TGTGCCAGCTCCGAAGGGGGGTACTCTGGAAACACCATATATTTT. This encodes CASSEGGYSGNTIYF.

The rearrangement joins TRBV7-8 to TRBJ2-2; no reliable D call. V dropped 5 bases and J dropped 5 bases, with 12 bases sitting between them. The V gene's germline CDR1 is SGHVS and CDR2 FQNEAQ. This CDR3 has 14 amino acids. The CDR3 loop reads CASSREDATGELFF. The CDR3 region has the DNA TGTGCCAGCAGCCGCGAGGATGCTACCGGGGAGCTGTTTTTT.

This chain links TRBV10-3 with TRBJ1-5, with 7 positions matching TRBD1. Germline V gives CDR1 ENHRY, CDR2 SYGVKD. The CDR3 spans 13 residues. Trimming took 6 bases from V and 5 from J; bases not matched to a gene: 4. The CDR3 DNA sequence: TGTGCCATCAGAGGACAGGATGATCAGCCCCAGCATTTT. Amino acids: CAIRGQDDQPQHF.

The table lists this clonotype with many counts. The J gene is TRBJ1-3, the V gene TRBV20-1, with 7 positions matching TRBD1. CDR1 is DFQATT, CDR2 SNEGSKA, per germline (reference sequence). This CDR3 region has 14 residues. The V gene end was trimmed by 5 bases and the J gene end by 2 bases; junction bases not matched to a gene: 6. The chain's CDR3 is CSALRDSAGNTIYF. The CDR3 DNA sequence: TGCAGTGCTCTAAGGGACAGTGCTGGAAACACCATATATTTT.

The V and J genes are TRBV6-1 and TRBJ1-5; TRBD1 is a possible D gene (5 bases). Per the germline V gene, CDR1 is MNHNS and CDR2 is SASEGT. The V and J ends lost 4 bases and 2 bases respectively, with 12 bases between them. The CDR3 is 15 amino acids. CDR3 nucleotides: TGTGCCAGCAGTGTAGGGGTTGCGGGCAATCAGCCCCAGCATTTT. Translation gives CASSVGVAGNQPQHF.

This clonotype has a count of ten or more. The J gene is TRBJ1-2, the V gene TRBV20-1; tentative D call: TRBD1 (5 bases). The CDR3 totals 13 residues. The germline V gene encodes CDR1 DFQATT and CDR2 SNEGSKA (reference sequence). V lost 3 bases to trimming and J lost 4 bases, with 12 bases between them. The CDR3 loop is CSASGGVAYGYTF. The CDR3 DNA reads TGCAGTGCTAGCGGGGGGGTCGCCTATGGCTACACCTTC.

As concerns this clonotype: A much more abundant neighbour one base away suggests this may be a read error. V usage is TRBV7-2 and J usage is TRBJ2-1; D gene unclear. The CDR3 is 12 amino acids. Germline V lookup: CDR1 SGHTA, CDR2 FQGNSA. V dropped 2 bases and J dropped 5 bases, with 4 bases sitting between them. The CDR3 DNA reads as TGTGCCAGCAGCTTACCGAACAATGAGCAGTTCTTC. Protein product: CASSLPNNEQFF.

V gene TRBV9 combines with J gene TRBJ1-1; D unresolved. The CDR3 length is 15 residues. Germline loops: CDR1 SGDLS, CDR2 YYNGEE. V gave up 0 bases and J gave up 0 bases, with 9 bases separating them. Written as DNA, the CDR3 is TGTGCCAGCAGCGTAGCGGCGCACTTGAACACTGAAGCTTTCTTT. As protein: CASSVAAHLNTEAFF. Looking up the rest from reference TRBV9 and TRBJ1-1 gives the full variable domain: DSGVTQTPKHLITATGQRVTLRCSPRSGDLSVYWYQQSLDQGLQFLIQYYNGEERAKGNILERFSAQQFPDLHSELNLSSLELGDSALYFCASSVAAHLNTEAFFGQGTRLTVV.

The rearrangement joins TRBV5-1 to TRBJ2-5, with 9 bases fitting TRBD2. CDR1 is SGHRS and CDR2 is YFSETQ in the germline V gene. The CDR3 consists of 16 residues. V was clipped by 4 bases and J by 1 base; unmatched bases: 8. The CDR3 sequence is CASSAAPTSGQETQYF. The CDR3 DNA is TGCGCCAGCAGCGCCGCTCCGACTAGCGGCCAAGAGACCCAGTACTTC.

In its sample, this clonotype was seen many times. The chain joins TRBV4-3 to TRBJ2-7; 7 bases agree with TRBD2. The CDR3 is 13 residues long. Trimming removed 3 bases from V and 2 bases from J; junction bases left unmatched: 1. Germline V gene data show CDR1 as LGHNA and CDR2 as YSLEER. The CDR3 nucleotides read TGCGCCAGCAGCCAGGGGACTACCTACGAGCAGTACTTC. It encodes CASSQGTTYEQYF.

This clonotype occurred many times. This chain connects TRBV3-1 to TRBJ1-5, with D unresolved. Germline V CDR1 and CDR2: LGHDT, YNNKEL (reference sequence). V was shortened by 0 bases and J by 4 bases, with 4 bases between the two germline ends. The CDR3 sequence is 13 residues long. The CDR3 bases are TGTGCCAGCAGCCAAGATCTTAATCAGCCCCAGCATTTT. Translating gives CASSQDLNQPQHF.

This clonotype was seen more than once but under ten times. CDR3: CASSLGLREEAFF. Here the CDR3 DNA reads TGTGCCAGCAGCTTGGGTCTCCGGGAGGAAGCTTTCTTT. This rearrangement joins TRBV5-6 to TRBJ1-1; D is unresolved. V lost 0 bases to trimming and J lost 8 bases, with 11 bases between them. Germline V lookup: CDR1 SGHDT, CDR2 YYEEEE. The CDR3 loop spans 13 amino acids. The entire variable domain, with the rest obtained from reference TRBV5-6 and TRBJ1-1, is as follows: DAGVTQSPTHLIKTRGQQVTLRCSPKSGHDTVSWYQQALGQGPQFIFQYYEEEERQRGNFPDRFSGHQFPNYSSELNVNALLLGDSALYLCASSLGLREEAFFGQGTRLTVV.

As regards this clonotype: Germline and junction disagree at one end, which may indicate a read error. The rearrangement joins TRBV10-1 to TRBJ2-6, with 7 positions matching TRBD1. Looked up from germline, CDR1 is WNHNN and CDR2 is SYGVQD (reference sequence). The CDR3 is 22 residues long. The CDR3 is CASSEMGFRPDRTHSGTNVLTF. Written as DNA, the CDR3 is TGCGCCAGCAGTGAGATGGGCTTTAGACCGGACAGGACCCACTCTGGGACCAACGTCCTGACTTTC.

This clonotype was observed a handful of times. A far larger clone lies a single base away; this is likely a read error. The chain combines TRBV7-9 with TRBJ2-3; no clear D. The germline CDR1 and CDR2 sequences are SEHNR and FQNEAQ (reference sequence). The V gene lost 6 bases and the J gene lost 2 bases, with 3 bases spanning the gap. This CDR3 contains 11 residues. For the CDR3, the DNA is TGTGCCAGCAGACCCACAGATACGCAGTATTTT. Translating it yields CASRPTDTQYF.

This clonotype was seen ten or more times. The chain carries TRBV27 and TRBJ1-6, with D unclear. The germline V gene encodes CDR1 MNHEY and CDR2 SMNVEV (reference sequence). This CDR3 spans 13 amino acids. The V end lost 5 bases, the J end lost 9 bases, and 11 bases lay between the germline ends. The CDR3 nucleotides are TGTGCCAGCAGTCCCGATACCCGTTCACCCCTCCACTTT. Translation: CASSPDTRSPLHF.

In its sample, this clonotype was seen a few times. The V call is TRBV4-1, the J call TRBJ1-6; D unclear. CDR1 and CDR2 (germline): MGHRA, YSYEKL. Between the trimmed V and J ends, which lost 0 bases and 11 bases, there was a span of 8 bases. This CDR3 has 13 amino acids. CDR3 amino acids: CASSQDPFPPLHF. For the CDR3, the DNA is TGCGCCAGCAGCCAAGATCCTTTCCCACCCCTCCACTTT.

This clonotype was detected only a few times. The chain joins TRBV7-2 to TRBJ1-2; TRBD1 matches at 8 bases. The trim removed 5 bases at V and 8 bases at J, leaving 10 bases unmatched. CDR3 length: 14 residues. Germline CDR1 is SGHTA and CDR2 is FQGNSA. CDR3 residues: CASSLYGQGAGYTF. In DNA, the CDR3 is TGTGCCAGCAGCCTATATGGGCAGGGGGCCGGCTACACCTTC.